Described below is a single T cell receptor (beta chain) sequence and its context. Other DNA sequences in this specimen translate into the identical CDR3. The treatment here: randomized to nivolumab then ipilimumab (arm A) or the reverse (arm B). None of the patients previously received DNA-damaging chemotherapy. Sorted cells were live CD3+CD8+, lacking CD19 and CD56, from PBMCs. Generated by immunoSEQ multiplex PCR, the TCRdb table keeps only in-frame clones and is missing some. Seen here are approximately 28,000 clones, 83% observed once, and the top ten hold about a sixth. This CDR3 has 16 residues. Per germline, CDR1 WSHSY and CDR2 SAAADI. V dropped 3 bases and J dropped 7 bases, with 19 bases sitting between them. The data originate from a study of sequential checkpoint blockade in melanoma. Looking at the study overall: Randomization was 1:1 between first-line nivolumab→ipilimumab and ipilimumab→nivolumab. Each arm's sequence ended with maintenance nivolumab.

The rearrangement links TRBV10-2 to TRBJ1-5; no definite D call. The specimen was CD8+ T cells sorted from blood (inferred from file names), collected from a patient given nivolumab and ipilimumab in sequence. The clonotype comes from a human donor with melanoma. This chain's CDR3 is CASSEEGASGAQPQHF. The CDR3 bases are TGCGCCAGCAGTGAAGAAGGCGCCTCGGGAGCCCAGCCCCAGCATTTT.